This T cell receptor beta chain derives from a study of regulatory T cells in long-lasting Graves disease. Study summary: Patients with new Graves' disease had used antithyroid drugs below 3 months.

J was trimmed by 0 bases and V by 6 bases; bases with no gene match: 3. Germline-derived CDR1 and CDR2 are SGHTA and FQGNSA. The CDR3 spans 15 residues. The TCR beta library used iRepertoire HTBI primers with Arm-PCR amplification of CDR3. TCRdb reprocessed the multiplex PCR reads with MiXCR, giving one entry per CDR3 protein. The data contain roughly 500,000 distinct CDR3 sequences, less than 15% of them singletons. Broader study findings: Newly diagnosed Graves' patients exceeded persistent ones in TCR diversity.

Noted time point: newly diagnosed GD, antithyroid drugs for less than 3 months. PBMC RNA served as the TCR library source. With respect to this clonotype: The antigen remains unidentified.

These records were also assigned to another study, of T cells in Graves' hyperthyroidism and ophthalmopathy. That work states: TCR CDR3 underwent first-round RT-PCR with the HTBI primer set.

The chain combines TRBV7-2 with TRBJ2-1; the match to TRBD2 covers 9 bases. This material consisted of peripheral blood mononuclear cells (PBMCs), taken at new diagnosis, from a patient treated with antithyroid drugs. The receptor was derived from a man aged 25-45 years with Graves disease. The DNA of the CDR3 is TGTGCCAGCAGACAAGCGGGAGGCTCCTACAATGAGCAGTTCTTC. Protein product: CASRQAGGSYNEQFF.